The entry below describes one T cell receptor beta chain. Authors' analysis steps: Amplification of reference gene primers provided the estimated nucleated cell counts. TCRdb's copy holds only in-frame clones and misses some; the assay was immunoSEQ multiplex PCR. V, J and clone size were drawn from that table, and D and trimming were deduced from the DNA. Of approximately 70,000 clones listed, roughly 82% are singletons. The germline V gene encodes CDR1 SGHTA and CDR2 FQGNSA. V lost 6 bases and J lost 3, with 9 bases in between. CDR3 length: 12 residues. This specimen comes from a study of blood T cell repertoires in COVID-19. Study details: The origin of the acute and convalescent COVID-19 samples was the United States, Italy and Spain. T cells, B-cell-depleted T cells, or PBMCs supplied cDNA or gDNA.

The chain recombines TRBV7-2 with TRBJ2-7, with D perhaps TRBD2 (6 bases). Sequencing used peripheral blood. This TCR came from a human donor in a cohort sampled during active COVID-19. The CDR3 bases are TGTGCCAGCAGATACGGGGGCTACGAGCAGTACTTC. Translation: CASRYGGYEQYF.